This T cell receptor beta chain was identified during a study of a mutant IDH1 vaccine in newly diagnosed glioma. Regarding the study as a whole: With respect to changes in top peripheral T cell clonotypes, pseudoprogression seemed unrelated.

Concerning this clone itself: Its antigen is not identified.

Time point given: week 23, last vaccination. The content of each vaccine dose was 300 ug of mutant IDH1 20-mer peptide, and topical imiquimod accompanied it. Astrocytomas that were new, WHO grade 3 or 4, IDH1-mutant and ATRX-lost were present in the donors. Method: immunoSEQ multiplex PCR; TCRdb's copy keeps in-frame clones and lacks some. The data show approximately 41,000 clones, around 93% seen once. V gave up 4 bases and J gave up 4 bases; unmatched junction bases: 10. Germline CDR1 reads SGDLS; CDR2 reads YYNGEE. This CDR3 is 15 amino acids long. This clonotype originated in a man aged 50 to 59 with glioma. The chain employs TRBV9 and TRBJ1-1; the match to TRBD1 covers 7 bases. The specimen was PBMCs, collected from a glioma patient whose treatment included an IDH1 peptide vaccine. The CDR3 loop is CASSIVQGGTTEAFF. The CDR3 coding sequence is TGTGCCAGCAGCATCGTCCAGGGGGGGACCACTGAAGCTTTCTTT.